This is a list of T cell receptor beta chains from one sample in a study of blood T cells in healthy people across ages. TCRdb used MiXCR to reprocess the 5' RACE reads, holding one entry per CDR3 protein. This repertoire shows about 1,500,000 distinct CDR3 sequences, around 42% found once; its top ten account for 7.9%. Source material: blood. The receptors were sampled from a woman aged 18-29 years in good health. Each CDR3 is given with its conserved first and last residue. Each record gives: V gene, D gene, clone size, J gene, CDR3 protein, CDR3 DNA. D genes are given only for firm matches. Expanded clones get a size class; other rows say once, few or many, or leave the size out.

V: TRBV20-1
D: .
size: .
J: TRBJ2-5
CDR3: CSARDRGARSEQYF
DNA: TGCAGTGCTAGAGATCGGGGGGCTCGGTCGGAGCAGTACTTC

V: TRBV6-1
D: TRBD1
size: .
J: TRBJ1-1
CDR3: CASSLLSDRDAFF
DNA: TGTGCCAGCAGTCTACTATCGGACAGGGATGCTTTCTTT

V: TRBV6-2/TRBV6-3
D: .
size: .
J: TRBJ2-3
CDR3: CASSYKGYRTDTQYF
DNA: TGTGCCAGCAGTTACAAAGGGTATCGCACAGATACGCAGTATTTT

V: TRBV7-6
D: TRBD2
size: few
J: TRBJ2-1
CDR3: CASTLDTSGIGSVGEEQFF
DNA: TGTGCCAGCACCCTAGATACTAGCGGGATAGGGAGCGTTGGAGAAGAGCAGTTCTTC

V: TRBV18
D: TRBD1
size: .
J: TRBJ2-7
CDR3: CASSPHRGDHEQYF
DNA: TGTGCCAGCTCACCACACAGGGGTGACCACGAGCAGTACTTC

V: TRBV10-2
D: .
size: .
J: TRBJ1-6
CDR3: CASSDAYDPPLHF
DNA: TGCGCCAGCAGTGACGCCTATGACCCACCCCTCCACTTT

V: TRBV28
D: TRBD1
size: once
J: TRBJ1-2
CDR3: CASTLGGTGGKGYTF
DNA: TGTGCCAGCACACTTGGCGGGACAGGGGGGAAAGGCTACACCTTC

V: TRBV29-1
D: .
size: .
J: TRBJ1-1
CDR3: CSVRTSYTEAFF
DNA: TGCAGCGTCCGGACGTCCTACACTGAAGCTTTCTTT

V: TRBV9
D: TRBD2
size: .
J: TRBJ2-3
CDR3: CASSGFGGSSTDTQYF
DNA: TGTGCCAGCAGCGGTTTTGGCGGGAGTAGCACAGATACGCAGTATTTT

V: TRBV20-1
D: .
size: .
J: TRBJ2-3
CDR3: CSARDASRFADTQYF
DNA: TGCAGTGCTAGAGATGCTTCCAGGTTCGCGGATACGCAGTATTTT

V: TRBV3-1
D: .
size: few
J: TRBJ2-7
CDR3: CASSQEIGGRIGEQYF
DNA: TGTGCCAGCAGCCAAGAAATCGGGGGGCGCATTGGCGAGCAGTACTTC

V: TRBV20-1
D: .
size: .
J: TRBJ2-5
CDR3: CSARDFRGLLQYF
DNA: TGCAGTGCTAGAGATTTTAGAGGTCTGTTGCAGTACTTC

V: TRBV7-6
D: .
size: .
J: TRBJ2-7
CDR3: CASSSGGRYSYEQYF
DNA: TGTGCCAGCAGCTCAGGGGGGAGGTACTCCTACGAGCAGTACTTC

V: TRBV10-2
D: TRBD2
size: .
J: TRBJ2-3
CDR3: CASGGRGDTQYF
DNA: TGCGCTTCGGGGGGGCGGGGAGATACGCAGTATTTT

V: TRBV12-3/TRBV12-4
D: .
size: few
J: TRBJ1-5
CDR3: CASSSSQGIRNQPQHF
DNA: TGTGCCAGCAGTTCGTCCCAAGGAATCCGCAATCAGCCCCAGCATTTT

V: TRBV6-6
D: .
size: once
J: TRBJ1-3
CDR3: CASRSTDSGNTIYF
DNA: TGTGCCAGCAGATCGACAGATTCTGGAAACACCATATATTTT

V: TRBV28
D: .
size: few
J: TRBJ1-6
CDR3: CASSPLEGRKANSPLHF
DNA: TGTGCCAGCAGTCCTCTTGAGGGGAGGAAAGCAAATTCGCCCCTCCACTTT

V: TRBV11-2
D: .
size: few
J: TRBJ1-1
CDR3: CASSLARTVTTEAFF
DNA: TGTGCCAGCAGCTTAGCCAGGACGGTAACCACTGAAGCTTTCTTT

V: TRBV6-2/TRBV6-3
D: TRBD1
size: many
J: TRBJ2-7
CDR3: CASSLTGASSYEQYF
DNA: TGTGCCAGCAGTCTAACAGGGGCTAGCTCCTACGAGCAGTACTTC

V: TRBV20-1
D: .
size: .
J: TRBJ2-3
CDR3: CSAKRSSDTQYF
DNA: TGCAGTGCTAAACGGAGTTCAGATACGCAGTATTTT

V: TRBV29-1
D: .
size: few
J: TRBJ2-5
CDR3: CSVELSGGLETQYF
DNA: TGCAGCGTTGAATTATCCGGGGGCCTAGAGACCCAGTACTTC